The present T cell receptor beta chain was sequenced within a study of T cell clones after liver transplantation. Method: immunoSEQ multiplex PCR; TCRdb's copy keeps in-frame clones and lacks some. The data hold 55,000 to 75,000 clones, with around 70% observed a single time. Germline assignment: CDR1 LNHDA and CDR2 SQIVND (reference sequence). There are 14 residues in the CDR3. Remarks on this clone: At one end, the junction sequence differs from germline, possibly due to a read error.

This TCR derives from a human patient who received a liver transplant. Some T cells may be transferred from the graft donor. The source was CD4+ T cells from blood, collected at the roughly 15-month timepoint. J is TRBJ1-2 and V is TRBV19, with 8 bases that match TRBD1. In nucleotides, the CDR3 is TGTGCCAGTAGTACCGCCCCGGACAGGGAACCCCTCAGTTTC. Its protein is CASSTAPDREPLSF.